The 17 T cell receptor beta chains listed next were all sequenced from one sample in a study of vaccination effects on CD4 cells after COVID-19. Their target antigens are unknown. TCRdb's copy holds only in-frame clones and misses some; the assay was immunoSEQ multiplex PCR. The sample carries 55,000 to 70,000 clones, under 80% recorded once. Antigen-specific CD4+ T cell clonotypes were called by their expansion after viral peptide-pool culture in ViraFEST. CD4+ T cell isolation took place after 10 days of culture. Participants were given two doses of BNT162b2 or mRNA-1273 vaccine. Sequencing was performed on CD4+ T cells from PBMCs cultured with HCoV-OC43 spike peptides, taken after COVID-19 vaccination. Documented subset: HCoV-OC43 spike overlapping peptide pool stimulation. The receptors originated from a human donor who received a COVID-19 vaccine.

The chain joins TRBV7-9 to TRBJ1-1; D remains ambiguous. The germline V gene encodes CDR1 SEHNR and CDR2 FQNEAQ (reference sequence). The CDR3 loop spans 14 amino acids. The germline V and J ends were trimmed by 1 base and 1 base, with 7 bases remaining between them. CDR3: CASSLERKNTEAFF. CDR3 nucleotide sequence: TGTGCCAGCAGCTTAGAACGGAAGAACACTGAAGCTTTCTTT.

The chain recombines TRBV3-1 (or the pseudogene TRBV3-2) with TRBJ2-5, with 11 bases identical to TRBD2. The V gene end was trimmed by 2 bases and the J gene end by 5 bases; junction bases not matched to a gene: 13. CDR1 is LGHDT and CDR2 is YNNKEL in the germline V gene (reference sequence). The CDR3 is made up of 18 amino acids. CDR3: CASSQNSRLAGKGETQYF. DNA for the CDR3: TGTGCCAGCAGCCAAAATTCGAGACTAGCGGGGAAGGGGGAGACCCAGTACTTC.

The CDR3 DNA follows: TGTGCCAGCAGTCCTACAGGGGAGCCTCCCTACGAGCAGTACGTC. It specifies CASSPTGEPPYEQYV. The rearrangement joins TRBV6-1 to TRBJ2-7; 7 positions agree with TRBD1. The germline CDR1 and CDR2 sequences are MNHNS and SASEGT. The CDR3 runs to 15 residues. With 5 bases clipped from V and 2 bases from J, the junction kept 9 bases outside the gene matches.

The chain has TRBV30 and TRBJ2-1, with 9 bases that match TRBD2. Germline V gene data show CDR1 as GTSNPN and CDR2 as SVGIG (reference sequence). The junction had 9 bases not matched to a gene; V was cut back by 3 bases and J by 9 bases. This CDR3 region has 14 residues. CDR3 sequence (DNA): TGTGCCTGGAGCCGGCGACCGGGACTAGCTGAGCAGTTCTTC. As protein: CAWSRRPGLAEQFF.

The chain links TRBV7-2 to TRBJ2-7; 8 bases agree with TRBD1. V lost 2 bases and J lost 5; bases outside the gene matches: 11. Looked up from germline, CDR1 is SGHTA and CDR2 is FQGNSA. This CDR3 contains 16 residues. The CDR3 here is CASSLTGGQAGDEQYV. For the CDR3, the DNA is TGTGCCAGCAGCTTAACCGGGGGACAGGCCGGAGACGAGCAGTACGTC.

V usage is TRBV11-2 and J usage is TRBJ1-6; D call uncertain. Trimming removed 0 bases from V and 7 bases from J, with 10 bases in between. The CDR3 extends over 15 amino acids. CDR1 and CDR2 (germline): SGHAT, FQNNGV. The CDR3 loop reads CASSLDPRPNSPLHF. CDR3 sequence (DNA): TGTGCCAGCAGCTTAGATCCAAGACCAAATTCACCCCTCCACTTT. Full variable domain (outside the CDR3, taken from reference TRBV11-2 and TRBJ1-6): EAGVAQSPRYKIIEKRQSVAFWCNPISGHATLYWYQQILGQGPKLLIQFQNNGVVDDSQLPKDRFSAERLKGVDSTLKIQPAKLEDSAVYLCASSLDPRPNSPLHFGNGTRLTVT.

V is TRBV5-1 and J is TRBJ1-5; 11 nucleotides align to TRBD1. This CDR3 has 15 residues. Germline V gene data show CDR1 as SGHRS and CDR2 as YFSETQ. J gave up 2 bases and V 4 bases, and 2 bases lay outside the gene matches. CDR3 amino acids: CASSPGQGGNQPQHF. The DNA of the CDR3 is TGCGCCAGCAGCCCGGGACAGGGGGGCAATCAGCCCCAGCATTTT.

This sequence joins TRBV7-9 and TRBJ2-7; D call uncertain. CDR1 SEHNR and CDR2 FQNEAQ come from the germline V gene (reference sequence). V was clipped by 3 bases and J by 0 bases, with 9 bases between them. There are 14 residues in the CDR3. Here the CDR3 DNA reads TGTGCCAGCAGCTTGACTGCCAGCTCCTACGAGCAGTACGTC. This codes for CASSLTASSYEQYV.

The V gene is TRBV18, the J gene TRBJ2-3; 8 nucleotides line up with TRBD1. The CDR3 is made up of 18 amino acids. Per germline, CDR1 KGHSH and CDR2 LQKENI. V shed 3 bases and J 3 bases; nucleotides not matched to a gene: 14. The CDR3 here is CASSPSFPRQGTTDTQYF. The CDR3 coding sequence is TGTGCCAGCTCACCGTCTTTTCCGCGACAGGGGACTACAGATACGCAGTATTTT.

This rearrangement joins TRBV6-2 or TRBV6-3 to TRBJ1-5, with D possibly matching TRBD1 (5 bases). CDR1 is MNHEY and CDR2 is SVGEGT in the germline V gene. The ends were cut back, 0 bases at V and 0 bases at J, with 15 bases in the middle. The CDR3 contains 18 residues. CDR3 nucleotides: TGTGCCAGCAGTTACTCTCAAGACGGGCAGGGTAGCAATCAGCCCCAGCATTTT. It yields the protein CASSYSQDGQGSNQPQHF.

The chain couples TRBV4-3 to TRBJ2-1; D tentatively fits TRBD1 or TRBD2 (6 bases each). Per the germline V gene, CDR1 is LGHNA and CDR2 is YSLEER. Trimming pared 1 base from V and 3 bases from J, leaving 16 bases between. The CDR3 has 17 residues. In DNA form, the CDR3 reads TGCGCCAGCAGCCAAGGACCTTCGGGGGCCTACTACAATGAGCAGTTCTTC. This translates into CASSQGPSGAYYNEQFF.

This rearrangement joins TRBV6-2 or TRBV6-3 to TRBJ1-1; D remains unclear. The CDR3 runs 16 residues. With 4 bases removed from V and 1 base from J, the gap between germline ends came to 16 bases. Looked up from germline, CDR1 is MNHEY and CDR2 is SVGEGT. CDR3 sequence reads: CASSFPGDRGNTEAFF. Here the CDR3 DNA reads TGTGCCAGCAGTTTCCCCGGAGATCGAGGGAACACTGAAGCTTTCTTT.

This rearrangement joins TRBV4-3 to TRBJ2-3; D not certain. V dropped 0 bases and J dropped 4 bases, with 11 bases sitting between them. CDR1 and CDR2 (germline): LGHNA, YSLEER. The CDR3 spans 15 residues. CDR3 in DNA: TGCGCCAGCAGCCAAGATAGGCGGTTCCCAGATACGCAGTATTTT. The encoded protein is CASSQDRRFPDTQYF.

This chain links TRBV5-6 with TRBJ2-5, with D uncertain. The V gene's germline CDR1 is SGHDT and CDR2 YYEEEE. This CDR3 is 12 amino acids long. Trimming took 0 bases from V and 9 from J, leaving 9 bases between them. The CDR3, as DNA: TGTGCCAGCAGCTTGGTAGGTTCGGCCCAGTACTTC. Its protein is CASSLVGSAQYF.

The CDR3 nucleotides are TGTGCCAGCAGCGTAGGTCCGAGCACAGATACGCAGTATTTT. Translation gives CASSVGPSTDTQYF. J is TRBJ2-3 and V is TRBV9; D gene ambiguous. The CDR3 consists of 14 residues. Trimming cost V 0 bases and J 0 bases, with 5 bases left between them. Germline loops: CDR1 SGDLS, CDR2 YYNGEE.

A remark on this clone: Other DNA variants within this sample encode the same CDR3. This sequence joins TRBV6-6 and TRBJ1-1; possible D gene TRBD1, 5 bases. This CDR3 region has 14 residues. The germline V and J ends were trimmed by 2 bases and 1 base, with 8 bases remaining between them. The V gene's germline CDR1 is MNHNY and CDR2 SVGAGI (reference sequence). Here the CDR3 DNA reads TGTGCCAGCAGTTACGGGACGGCGAACACTGAAGCTTTCTTT. Translation gives CASSYGTANTEAFF.

The CDR3 DNA reads as TGTGCCACCGGGCAGGGGGGAAAAGAGACCCAGTACTTC. It specifies CATGQGGKETQYF. The chain is built from TRBV24-1 and TRBJ2-5; TRBD1 might be the D (7 bases). The germline V gene has CDR1 KGHDR and CDR2 SFDVKD. The CDR3 runs to 13 residues. V was pared by 9 bases and J by 3 bases, with 13 bases between.